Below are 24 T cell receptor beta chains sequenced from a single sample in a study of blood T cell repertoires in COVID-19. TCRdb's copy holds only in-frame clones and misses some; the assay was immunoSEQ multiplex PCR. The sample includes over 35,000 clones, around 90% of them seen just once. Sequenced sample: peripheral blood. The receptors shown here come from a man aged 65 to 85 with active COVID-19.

CDR3 in amino acids: CSARDGWREYF. CDR3 DNA: TGCAGTGCTAGAGATGGGTGGAGGGAGTATTTT. The chain has TRBV20-1 and TRBJ2-3; D might be TRBD2 (6 bases). V was pared by 0 bases and J by 13 bases, with 11 bases between. Germline lookup yields CDR1 DFQATT and CDR2 SNEGSKA (reference sequence). The CDR3 length is 11 residues.

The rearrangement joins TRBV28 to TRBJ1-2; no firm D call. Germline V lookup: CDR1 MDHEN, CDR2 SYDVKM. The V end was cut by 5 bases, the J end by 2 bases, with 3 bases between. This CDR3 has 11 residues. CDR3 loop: CASSINYGYTF. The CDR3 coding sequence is TGTGCCAGCAGTATAAACTATGGCTACACCTTC.

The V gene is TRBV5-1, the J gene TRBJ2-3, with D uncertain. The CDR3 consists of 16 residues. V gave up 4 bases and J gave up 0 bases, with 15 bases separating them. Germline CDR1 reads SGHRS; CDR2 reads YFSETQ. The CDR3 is CASSPGQAPSTDTQYF. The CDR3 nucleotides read TGCGCCAGCAGCCCTGGGCAGGCCCCTAGCACAGATACGCAGTATTTT.

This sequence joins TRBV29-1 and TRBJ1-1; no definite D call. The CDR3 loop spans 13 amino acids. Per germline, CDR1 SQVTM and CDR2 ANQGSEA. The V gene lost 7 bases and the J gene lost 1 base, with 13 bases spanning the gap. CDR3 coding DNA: TGCAGCGAAAGGCGCAGGAAGAACACTGAAGCTTTCTTT. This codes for CSERRRKNTEAFF.

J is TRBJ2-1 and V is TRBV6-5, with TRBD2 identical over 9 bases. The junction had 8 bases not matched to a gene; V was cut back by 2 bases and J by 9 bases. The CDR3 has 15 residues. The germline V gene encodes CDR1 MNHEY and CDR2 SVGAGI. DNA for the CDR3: TGTGCCAGCAGTTACGGGCTAGCGGGAAAGGGTGAGCAGTTCTTC. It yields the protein CASSYGLAGKGEQFF.

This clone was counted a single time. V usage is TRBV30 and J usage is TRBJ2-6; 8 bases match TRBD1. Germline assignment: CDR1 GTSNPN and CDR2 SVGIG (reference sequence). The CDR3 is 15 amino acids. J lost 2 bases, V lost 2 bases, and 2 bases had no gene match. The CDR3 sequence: CAWSQDRAGANVLTF. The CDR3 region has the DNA TGTGCCTGGAGTCAGGACAGGGCTGGGGCCAACGTCCTGACTTTC.

In DNA, the CDR3 is TGTGCCAGCAGCTTAGAAAGCGTGCGAAGCAATCAGCCCCAGCATTTT. It is translated as CASSLESVRSNQPQHF. The chain is built from TRBV7-8 and TRBJ1-5; no definite D call. The germline V gene encodes CDR1 SGHVS and CDR2 FQNEAQ. Trimming took off 1 base at V and 1 base at J, with 11 bases between the two ends. The CDR3 runs to 16 residues.

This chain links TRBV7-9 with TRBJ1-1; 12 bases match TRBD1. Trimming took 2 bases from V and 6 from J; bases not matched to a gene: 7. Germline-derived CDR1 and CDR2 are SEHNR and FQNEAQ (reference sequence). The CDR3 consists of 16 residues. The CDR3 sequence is CASSLMGQGAKAEAFF. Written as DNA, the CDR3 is TGTGCCAGCAGCTTAATGGGACAGGGGGCTAAGGCTGAAGCTTTCTTT.

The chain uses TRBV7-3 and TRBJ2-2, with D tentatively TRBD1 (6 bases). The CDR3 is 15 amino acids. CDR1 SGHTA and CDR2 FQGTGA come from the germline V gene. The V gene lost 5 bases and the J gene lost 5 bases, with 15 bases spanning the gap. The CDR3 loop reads CASSPRQDYTGELFF. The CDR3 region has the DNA TGTGCCAGCAGCCCGAGACAGGATTATACCGGGGAGCTGTTTTTT.

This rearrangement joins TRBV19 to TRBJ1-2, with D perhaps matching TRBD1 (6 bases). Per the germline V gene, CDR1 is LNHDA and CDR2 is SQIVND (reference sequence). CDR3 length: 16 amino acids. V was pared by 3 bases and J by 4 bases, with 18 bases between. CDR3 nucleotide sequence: TGTGCCAGTAGTATTCGTTTGGACAGAACCTTCTATGGCTACACCTTC. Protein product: CASSIRLDRTFYGYTF.

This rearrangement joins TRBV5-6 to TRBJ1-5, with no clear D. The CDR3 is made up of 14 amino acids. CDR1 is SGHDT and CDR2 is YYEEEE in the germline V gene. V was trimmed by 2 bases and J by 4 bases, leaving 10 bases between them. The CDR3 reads CASSFSGLNQPQHF. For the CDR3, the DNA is TGTGCCAGCAGCTTTTCTGGCTTAAATCAGCCCCAGCATTTT.

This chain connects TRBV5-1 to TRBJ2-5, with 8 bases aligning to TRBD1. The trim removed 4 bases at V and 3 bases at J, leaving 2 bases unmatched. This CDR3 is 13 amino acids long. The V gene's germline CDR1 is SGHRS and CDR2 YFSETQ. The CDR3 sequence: CASSPQGEETQYF. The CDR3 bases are TGCGCCAGCAGCCCACAGGGGGAAGAGACCCAGTACTTC.

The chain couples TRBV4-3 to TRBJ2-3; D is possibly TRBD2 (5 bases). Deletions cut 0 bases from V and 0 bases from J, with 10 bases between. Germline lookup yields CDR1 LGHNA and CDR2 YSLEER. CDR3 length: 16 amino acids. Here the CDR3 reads CASSQEGWTSTDTQYF. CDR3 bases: TGCGCCAGCAGCCAAGAAGGGTGGACTAGCACAGATACGCAGTATTTT.

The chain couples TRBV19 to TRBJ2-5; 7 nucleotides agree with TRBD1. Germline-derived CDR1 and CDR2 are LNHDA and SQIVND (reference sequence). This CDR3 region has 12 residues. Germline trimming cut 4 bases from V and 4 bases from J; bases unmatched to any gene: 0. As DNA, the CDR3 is TGTGCCAGTAGTAACAGGGGAGAGACCCAGTACTTC. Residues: CASSNRGETQYF. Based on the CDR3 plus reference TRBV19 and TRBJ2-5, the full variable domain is DGGITQSPKYLFRKEGQNVTLSCEQNLNHDAMYWYRQDPGQGLRLIYYSQIVNDFQKGDIAEGYSVSREKKESFPLTVTSAQKNPTAFYLCASSNRGETQYFGPGTRLLVL.

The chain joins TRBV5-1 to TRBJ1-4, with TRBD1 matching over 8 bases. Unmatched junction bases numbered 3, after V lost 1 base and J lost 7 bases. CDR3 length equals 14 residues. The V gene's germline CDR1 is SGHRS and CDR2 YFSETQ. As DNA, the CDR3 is TGCGCCAGCAGCTTGACAGGGGGATTTGAAAAACTGTTTTTT. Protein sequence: CASSLTGGFEKLFF. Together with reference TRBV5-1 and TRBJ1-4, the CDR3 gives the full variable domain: KAGVTQTPRYLIKTRGQQVTLSCSPISGHRSVSWYQQTPGQGLQFLFEYFSETQRNKGNFPGRFSGRQFSNSRSEMNVSTLELGDSALYLCASSLTGGFEKLFFGSGTQLSVL.

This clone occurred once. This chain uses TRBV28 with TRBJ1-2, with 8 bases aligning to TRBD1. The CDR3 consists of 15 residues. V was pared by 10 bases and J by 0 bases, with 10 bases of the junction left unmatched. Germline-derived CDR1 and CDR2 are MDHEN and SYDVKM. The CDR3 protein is CATLTGGQTNYGYTF. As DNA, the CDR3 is TGTGCCACCCTTACAGGGGGACAGACTAACTATGGCTACACCTTC.

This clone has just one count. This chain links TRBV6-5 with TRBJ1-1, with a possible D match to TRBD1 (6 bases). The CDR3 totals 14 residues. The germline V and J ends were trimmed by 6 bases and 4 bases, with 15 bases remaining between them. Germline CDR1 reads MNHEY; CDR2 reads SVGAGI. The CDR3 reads CASSPQGWVTEAFF. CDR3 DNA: TGTGCCAGCAGCCCCCAGGGGTGGGTCACTGAAGCTTTCTTT.

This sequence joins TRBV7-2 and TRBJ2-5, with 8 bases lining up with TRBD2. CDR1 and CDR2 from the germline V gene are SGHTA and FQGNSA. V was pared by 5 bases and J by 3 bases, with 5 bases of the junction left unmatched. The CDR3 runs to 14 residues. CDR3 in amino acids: CASSPRGGKETQYF. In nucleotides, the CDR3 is TGTGCCAGCAGCCCCCGGGGGGGGAAAGAGACCCAGTACTTC.

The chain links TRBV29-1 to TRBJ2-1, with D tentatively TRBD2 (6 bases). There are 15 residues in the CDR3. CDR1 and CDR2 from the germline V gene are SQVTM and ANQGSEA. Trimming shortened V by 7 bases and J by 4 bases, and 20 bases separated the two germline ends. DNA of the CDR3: TGCAGCGGTCATTCTGGAGGGAGTGTATACAATGAGCAGTTCTTC. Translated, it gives CSGHSGGSVYNEQFF.

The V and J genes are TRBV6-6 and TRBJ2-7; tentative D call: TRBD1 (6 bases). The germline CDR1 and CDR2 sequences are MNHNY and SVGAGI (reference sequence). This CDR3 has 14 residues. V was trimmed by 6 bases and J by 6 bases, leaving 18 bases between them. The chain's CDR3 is CASRGDMTLGEQYF. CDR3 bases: TGTGCCAGCAGGGGGGACATGACCCTAGGCGAGCAGTACTTC.

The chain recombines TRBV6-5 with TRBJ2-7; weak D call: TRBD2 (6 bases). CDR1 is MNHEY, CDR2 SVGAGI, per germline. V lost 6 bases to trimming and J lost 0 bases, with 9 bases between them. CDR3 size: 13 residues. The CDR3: CASRRLDSYEQYF. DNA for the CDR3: TGTGCCAGCAGGAGACTAGACTCCTACGAGCAGTACTTC.

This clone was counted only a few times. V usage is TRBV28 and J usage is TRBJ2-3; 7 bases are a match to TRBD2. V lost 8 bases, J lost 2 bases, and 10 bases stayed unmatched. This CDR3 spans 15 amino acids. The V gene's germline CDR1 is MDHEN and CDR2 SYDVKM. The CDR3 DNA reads TGTGCCAGCCCCCCCCCGGGAGGACTCACAGATACGCAGTATTTT. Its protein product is CASPPPGGLTDTQYF. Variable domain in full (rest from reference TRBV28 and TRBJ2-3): DVKVTQSSRYLVKRTGEKVFLECVQDMDHENMFWYRQDPGLGLRLIYFSYDVKMKEKGDIPEGYSVSREKKERFSLILESASTNQTSMYLCASPPPGGLTDTQYFGPGTRLTVL.

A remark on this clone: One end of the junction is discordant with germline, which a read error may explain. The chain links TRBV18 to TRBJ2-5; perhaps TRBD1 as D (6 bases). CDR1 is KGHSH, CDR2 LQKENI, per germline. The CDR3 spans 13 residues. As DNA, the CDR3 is TGTGCCAGCTCAAACCAGGGGAGTGAGACCAAGTACTTC. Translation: CASSNQGSETKYF. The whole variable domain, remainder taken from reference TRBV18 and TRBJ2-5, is NAGVMQNPRHLVRRRGQEARLRCSPMKGHSHVYWYRQLPEEGLKFMVYLQKENIIDESGMPKERFSAEFPKEGPSILRIQQVVRGDSAAYFCASSNQGSETKYFGPGTRLLVL.

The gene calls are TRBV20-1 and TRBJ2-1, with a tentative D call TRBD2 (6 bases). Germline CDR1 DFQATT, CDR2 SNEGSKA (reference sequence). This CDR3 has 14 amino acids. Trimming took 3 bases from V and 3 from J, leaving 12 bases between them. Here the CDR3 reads CSASWGLDYNEQFF. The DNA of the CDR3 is TGCAGTGCTAGTTGGGGACTGGACTACAATGAGCAGTTCTTC.